Listed here are 22 T cell receptor beta chains from one sample, sequenced in a study of identical twins. Each CDR3 protein is one row after TCRdb ran MiXCR on the 5' RACE reads. The repertoire holds 1.5 million or so distinct CDR3 sequences, with around 33% as singletons. The sequencing sample was made of cord blood. These receptors were taken from a newborn girl in good health.

This clonotype was seen just once. The chain couples TRBV7-2 to TRBJ2-4; no clear D. Germline V gene sequence: CDR1 SGHTA, CDR2 FQGNSA. Trimming took 5 bases from V and 0 from J, leaving 17 bases between them. The CDR3 spans 17 residues. The CDR3 sequence: CASSPPVSILAKNIQYF. Written as DNA, the CDR3 is TGTGCCAGCAGCCCGCCCGTTTCTATCCTAGCCAAAAACATTCAGTACTTC.

As to this clonotype: A much larger clone is a single base away; this may be a read error. The CDR3 spells CVSSLDLLSSYNEQFF. In DNA form, the CDR3 reads TGTGTCAGCAGTTTAGATCTATTAAGCTCCTACAATGAGCAGTTCTTC. The chain has TRBV12-3 or TRBV12-4 and TRBJ2-1; D is unclear. The length of the CDR3 is 16 residues.

This clonotype has more than one count but fewer than ten. The V call is TRBV7-2, the J call TRBJ2-1; a weak D match, TRBD1 (8 bases). The V gene's germline CDR1 is SGHTA and CDR2 FQGNSA. The CDR3 sequence is 14 residues long. Trimming cost V 5 bases and J 9 bases, with 17 bases left between them. CDR3 sequence: CASSPGGTGGEQFF. CDR3 nucleotide sequence: TGTGCCAGCAGCCCGGGGGGAACAGGGGGTGAGCAGTTCTTC.

The chain recombines TRBV7-9 with TRBJ2-7, with 8 bases fitting TRBD1. CDR3 size: 16 residues. With V trimmed by 1 base and J by 2 bases, 7 bases remained unmatched. Germline V gene lookup returns CDR1 SEHNR and CDR2 FQNEAQ (reference sequence). The CDR3 DNA reads as TGTGCCAGCAGCTTAGGGGGACAGGTGCAGGCCTACGAGCAGTACTTC. Its protein product is CASSLGGQVQAYEQYF.

This clonotype has just a few counts. J is TRBJ2-5 and V is TRBV6-5, with 8 nucleotides matching TRBD1. V lost 2 bases, J lost 1 base, and 3 bases stayed unmatched. The germline V gene has CDR1 MNHEY and CDR2 SVGAGI. CDR3 length: 15 amino acids. The CDR3 sequence: CASSYIGQGQETQYF. DNA of the CDR3: TGTGCCAGCAGTTACATAGGACAGGGCCAAGAGACCCAGTACTTC.

There are a few counts of this clonotype. The chain employs TRBV5-1 and TRBJ1-1, with D hard to call. This CDR3 has 14 residues. CDR1 is SGHRS and CDR2 is YFSETQ in the germline V gene. V lost 4 bases and J lost 5, with 15 bases in between. The CDR3 spells CASSRPGRSTEAFF. For the CDR3, the DNA is TGCGCCAGCAGCCGCCCGGGAAGGTCGACTGAAGCTTTCTTT.

The chain recombines TRBV7-6 with TRBJ2-7, with 9 bases fitting TRBD2. Trimming took 1 base from V and 4 from J; bases not matched to a gene: 8. This CDR3 has 16 residues. Germline V gives CDR1 SGHVS, CDR2 FNYEAQ. The CDR3 DNA sequence: TGTGCCAGCAGCTTAGGGGTAGCGGGAGAGCGGTACGAGCAGTACTTC. Its protein product is CASSLGVAGERYEQYF.

This clonotype has only a few counts. This rearrangement joins TRBV29-1 to TRBJ2-1, with D possibly matching TRBD2 (5 bases). The V end was cut by 5 bases, the J end by 5 bases, with 13 bases between. The CDR3 totals 13 residues. From germline, CDR1 is SQVTM and CDR2 ANQGSEA. The CDR3 DNA reads TGCAGCGTTCGGATTTTGAGGGACAATGAGCAGTTCTTC. Amino acids: CSVRILRDNEQFF.

The chain carries TRBV20-1 and TRBJ2-2, with TRBD1 identical over 10 bases. Germline V CDR1 and CDR2: DFQATT, SNEGSKA (reference sequence). CDR3 length equals 15 residues. V was clipped by 5 bases and J by 4 bases; unmatched bases: 7. CDR3 coding DNA: TGCAGTGCTCTAGGGACAGGGGCGGTCACCGGGGAGCTGTTTTTT. Amino acids: CSALGTGAVTGELFF.

This clonotype was seen a handful of times. The chain recombines TRBV12-3 or TRBV12-4 with TRBJ2-1; TRBD1 matches at 7 bases. With V trimmed by 1 base and J by 5 bases, 5 bases remained unmatched. This CDR3 contains 15 residues. The CDR3 is CASSLEATGNNEQFF. The CDR3 DNA sequence: TGTGCCAGCAGTTTAGAGGCGACAGGGAACAATGAGCAGTTCTTC.

The chain uses TRBV20-1 and TRBJ2-5; D is ambiguous. Germline-derived CDR1 and CDR2 are DFQATT and SNEGSKA (reference sequence). With 1 base removed from V and 3 bases from J, the gap between germline ends came to 12 bases. This CDR3 contains 14 residues. The CDR3 spells CSARVPLGKETQYF. CDR3 nucleotide sequence: TGCAGTGCTAGAGTACCCCTGGGGAAAGAGACCCAGTACTTC.

The chain carries TRBV4-1 and TRBJ2-1, with a weak D call TRBD1 (6 bases). V dropped 5 bases and J dropped 6 bases, with 20 bases sitting between them. CDR3 length equals 16 residues. Germline-derived CDR1 and CDR2 are MGHRA and YSYEKL. In nucleotides, the CDR3 is TGCGCCAGCAGCTACTGGGGAAGGGGGTCTCGCAATGAGCAGTTCTTC. It specifies CASSYWGRGSRNEQFF.

Many counts were recorded for this clonotype. This chain links TRBV29-1 with TRBJ2-1, with no clear D. CDR3 length equals 13 residues. Trimming pared 3 bases from V and 1 base from J, leaving 7 bases between. Per the germline V gene, CDR1 is SQVTM and CDR2 is ANQGSEA. The CDR3 here is CSVDRQSYNEQFF. The CDR3 DNA sequence: TGCAGCGTTGATCGGCAGTCCTACAATGAGCAGTTCTTC.

The rearrangement joins TRBV5-1 to TRBJ1-1; TRBD1 matches at 7 bases. In germline, CDR1 is SGHRS, CDR2 YFSETQ. The CDR3 has 15 residues. Trimming took 0 bases from V and 4 from J; bases not matched to a gene: 6. The CDR3 bases are TGCGCCAGCAGCTTGGTAACAGGGGCCAGCACTGAAGCTTTCTTT. Protein: CASSLVTGASTEAFF.

This clonotype has a handful of counts. The chain recombines TRBV27 with TRBJ2-7; TRBD1 agrees at 10 bases. The CDR3 totals 16 residues. V was pared by 5 bases and J by 3 bases, with 10 bases of the junction left unmatched. The germline CDR1 and CDR2 sequences are MNHEY and SMNVEV (reference sequence). CDR3 coding DNA: TGTGCCAGCAGTCGATGGGGGACAGGGGCGGGCTACGAGCAGTACTTC. Encoded protein: CASSRWGTGAGYEQYF.

This clonotype showed up just a few times. The genes are TRBV13 and TRBJ2-5, with D hard to call. Germline values: CDR1 PRHDT, CDR2 FYEKMQ (reference sequence). Trimming removed 0 bases at V and 5 bases at J, with 13 bases between. The CDR3 loop spans 15 amino acids. The CDR3 reads CASSLGRGLPETQYF. The DNA for the CDR3 is TGTGCCAGCAGCTTAGGACGTGGCCTTCCGGAGACCCAGTACTTC.

This clonotype was found many times. This chain connects TRBV3-1 to TRBJ2-5; unclear D gene. The V gene lost 4 bases and the J gene lost 2 bases, with 11 bases spanning the gap. Germline V CDR1 and CDR2: LGHDT, YNNKEL (reference sequence). The CDR3 covers 14 residues. The CDR3 reads CASSPYNLQETQYF. The CDR3 DNA is TGTGCCAGCAGCCCGTACAACCTACAAGAGACCCAGTACTTC.

This clonotype has just a few counts. The gene calls are TRBV4-1 and TRBJ1-4, with TRBD1 as a possible D gene (5 bases). Trimming took off 3 bases at V and 8 bases at J, with 19 bases between the two ends. This CDR3 contains 16 residues. CDR1 MGHRA and CDR2 YSYEKL come from the germline V gene. DNA of the CDR3: TGCGCCAGCAGCCACCCGTCCCAGGGCCGAATGGAAAAACTGTTTTTT. Translating it yields CASSHPSQGRMEKLFF.

CDR3 in DNA: TGTGCTAGTGGTTTGGAGACTAGCGGGAACAATGAGCAGTTCTTC. This sequence encodes CASGLETSGNNEQFF. V and J are TRBV12-5 and TRBJ2-1, with 11 bases that match TRBD2. Germline CDR1 is LGHNT and CDR2 is FRNRAP. J gave up 5 bases and V 1 base, and 1 base lay outside the gene matches. This CDR3 region has 15 residues.

In its sample, this clonotype was seen many times. The chain couples TRBV5-1 to TRBJ1-2; D unresolved. The CDR3 runs 14 residues. Germline V gives CDR1 SGHRS, CDR2 YFSETQ. V was pared by 0 bases and J by 0 bases, with 6 bases between. The CDR3 here is CASSLDPANYGYTF. The CDR3 DNA reads TGCGCCAGCAGCTTGGATCCAGCTAACTATGGCTACACCTTC.

The chain has TRBV29-1 and TRBJ1-2, with TRBD1 identical over 9 bases. Trimming cost V 4 bases and J 1 base; bases outside gene matches: 7. Germline CDR1 reads SQVTM; CDR2 reads ANQGSEA. The CDR3 runs 15 residues. This CDR3 is CSVATGGAGNYGYTF. The DNA for the CDR3 is TGCAGCGTTGCAACAGGGGGCGCCGGTAACTATGGCTACACCTTC.

This chain uses TRBV12-3 or TRBV12-4 with TRBJ1-4; possibly TRBD1 for D (5 bases). The CDR3 length is 14 residues. The V and J ends lost 5 bases and 6 bases respectively, with 13 bases between them. The CDR3: CASSRGREDEKLFF. Here the CDR3 DNA reads TGTGCCAGCAGTAGGGGCAGGGAGGATGAAAAACTGTTTTTT.